This TCR beta chain was profiled in a study of T cells in Graves' hyperthyroidism and ophthalmopathy. Amplified regions were TCR beta CDR3 sequences from RNA transcripts. During a first-round RT-PCR of the TCR CDR3, the HTBI primer set was used. One entry per CDR3 protein, called by TCRdb with MiXCR from the multiplex PCR reads. The repertoire has roughly 300,000 distinct CDR3 sequences, roughly 23% of them found once; the top ten carry about 50%. Clinical symptoms, serum thyroxine, TRAb, thyroid ultrasound and orbital computed tomography established diagnosis. PBMCs stemmed from around 10 ml fresh peripheral blood. Notes on the study in general: Ophthalmopathy was predicted by the model a median of approximately 6.6 months ahead of onset. Blood held most thyroid clonotypes expanded above 0.001 frequency.

In germline, CDR1 is DFQATT, CDR2 SNEGSKA (reference sequence). CDR3 length equals 12 residues. V was cut by 2 bases and J by 2 bases, with 5 bases left in between. There are many counts of this clonotype. Its antigen is currently unknown. The sequenced material came from blood. The source of this sequence is a woman aged 45-60 years with Graves' hyperthyroidism. The chain couples TRBV20-1 to TRBJ2-3, with D perhaps TRBD2 (5 bases). CDR3 loop: CSARLATDTQYF. CDR3 DNA: TGCAGTGCTAGACTAGCCACAGATACGCAGTATTTT.